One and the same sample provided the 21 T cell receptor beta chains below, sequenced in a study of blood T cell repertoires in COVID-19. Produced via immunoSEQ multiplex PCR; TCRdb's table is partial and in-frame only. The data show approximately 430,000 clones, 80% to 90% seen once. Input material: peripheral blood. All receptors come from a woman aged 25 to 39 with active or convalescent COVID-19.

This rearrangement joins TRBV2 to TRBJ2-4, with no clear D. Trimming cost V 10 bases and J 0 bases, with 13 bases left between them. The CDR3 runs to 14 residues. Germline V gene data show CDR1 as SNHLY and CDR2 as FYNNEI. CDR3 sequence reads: CATNKRLAKNIQYF. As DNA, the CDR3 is TGTGCCACGAACAAGAGACTAGCCAAAAACATTCAGTACTTC.

The CDR3 region has the DNA TGTGCCAGCAGCCAAGGCGGCGGAGGGCAGTACTTC. Translating gives CASSQGGGGQYF. The chain carries TRBV14 and TRBJ2-7; D may be TRBD2 (5 bases). The length of the CDR3 is 12 residues. V lost 1 base to trimming and J lost 9 bases, with 10 bases between them. Germline V gene sequence: CDR1 SGHDN, CDR2 FVKESK.

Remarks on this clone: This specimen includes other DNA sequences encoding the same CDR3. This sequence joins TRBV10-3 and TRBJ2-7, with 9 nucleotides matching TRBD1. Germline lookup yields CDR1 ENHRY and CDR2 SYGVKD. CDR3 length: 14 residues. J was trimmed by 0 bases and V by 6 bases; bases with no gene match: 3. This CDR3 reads CAISPGQGSYEQYF. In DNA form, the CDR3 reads TGTGCCATCAGCCCGGGACAGGGCTCCTACGAGCAGTACTTC.

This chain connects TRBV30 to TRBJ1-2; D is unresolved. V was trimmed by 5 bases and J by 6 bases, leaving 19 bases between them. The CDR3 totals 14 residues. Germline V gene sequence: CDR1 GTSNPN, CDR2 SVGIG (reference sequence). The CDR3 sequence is CAWDPAGRGHGYTF. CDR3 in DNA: TGTGCCTGGGACCCCGCCGGGAGAGGACATGGCTACACCTTC.

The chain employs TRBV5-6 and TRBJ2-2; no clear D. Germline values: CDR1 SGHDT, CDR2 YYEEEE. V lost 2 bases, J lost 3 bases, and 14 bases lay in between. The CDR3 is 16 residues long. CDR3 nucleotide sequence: TGTGCCAGCAGCTTCAAACGCGTCGCTGACACCGGGGAGCTGTTTTTT. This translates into CASSFKRVADTGELFF.

As DNA, the CDR3 is TGCGCCAGCAGTGGAGGCAGGGGGTATGAAACTGAAGCTTTCTTT. Translation: CASSGGRGYETEAFF. The rearrangement joins TRBV10-2 to TRBJ1-1, with 7 positions matching TRBD1. V lost 4 bases and J lost 5; bases outside the gene matches: 10. CDR1 and CDR2 from the germline V gene are WSHSY and SAAADI. This CDR3 has 15 amino acids.

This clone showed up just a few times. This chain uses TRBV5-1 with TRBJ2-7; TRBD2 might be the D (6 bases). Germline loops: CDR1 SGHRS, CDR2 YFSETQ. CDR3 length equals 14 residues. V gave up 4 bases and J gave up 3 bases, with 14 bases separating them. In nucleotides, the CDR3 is TGCGCCAGCAGCCGACTAGATCTCGGCTACGAGCAGTACTTC. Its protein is CASSRLDLGYEQYF.

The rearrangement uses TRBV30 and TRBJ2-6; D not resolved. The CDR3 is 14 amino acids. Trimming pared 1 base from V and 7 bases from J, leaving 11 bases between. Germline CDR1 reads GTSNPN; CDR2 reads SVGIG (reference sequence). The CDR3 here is CAWSGHLSANVLTF. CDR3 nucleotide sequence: TGTGCCTGGAGTGGACACTTGTCCGCCAACGTCCTGACTTTC.

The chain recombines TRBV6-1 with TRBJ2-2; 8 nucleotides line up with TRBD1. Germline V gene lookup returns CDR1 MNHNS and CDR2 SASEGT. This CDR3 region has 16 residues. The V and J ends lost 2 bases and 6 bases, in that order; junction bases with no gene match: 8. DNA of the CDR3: TGTGCCAGCAGTGAACGGGCAGGGGGCAGGTCCGGGGAGCTGTTTTTT. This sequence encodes CASSERAGGRSGELFF.

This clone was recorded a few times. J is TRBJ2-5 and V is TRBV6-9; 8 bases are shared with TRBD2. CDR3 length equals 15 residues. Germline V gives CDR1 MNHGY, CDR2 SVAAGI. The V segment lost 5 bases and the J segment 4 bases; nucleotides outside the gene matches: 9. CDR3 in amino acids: CASSTPGTSRETQYF. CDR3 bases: TGTGCCAGCAGTACCCCCGGGACTAGTCGAGAGACCCAGTACTTC.

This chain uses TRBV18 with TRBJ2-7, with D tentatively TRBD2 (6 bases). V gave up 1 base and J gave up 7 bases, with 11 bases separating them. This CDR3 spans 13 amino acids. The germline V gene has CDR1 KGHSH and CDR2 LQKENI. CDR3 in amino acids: CASSPRTREEQYF. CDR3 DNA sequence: TGTGCCAGCTCACCACGTACCCGGGAGGAGCAGTACTTC.

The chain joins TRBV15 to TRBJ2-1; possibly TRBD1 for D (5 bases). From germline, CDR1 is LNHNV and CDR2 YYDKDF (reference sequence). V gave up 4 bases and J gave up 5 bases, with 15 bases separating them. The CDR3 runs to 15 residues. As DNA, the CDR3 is TGTGCCACCAGCAAGAGAACAGGTACGGACAATGAGCAGTTCTTC. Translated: CATSKRTGTDNEQFF. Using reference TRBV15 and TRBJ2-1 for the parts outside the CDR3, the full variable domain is DAMVIQNPRYQVTQFGKPVTLSCSQTLNHNVMYWYQQKSSQAPKLLFHYYDKDFNNEADTPDNFQSRRPNTSFCFLDIRSPGLGDTAMYLCATSKRTGTDNEQFFGPGTRLTVL.

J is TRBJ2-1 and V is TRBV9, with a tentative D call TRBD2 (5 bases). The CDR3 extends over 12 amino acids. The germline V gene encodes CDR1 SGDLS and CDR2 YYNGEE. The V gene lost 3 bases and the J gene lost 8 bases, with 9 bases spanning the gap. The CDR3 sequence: CASSDKADEQFF. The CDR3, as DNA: TGTGCCAGCAGCGACAAAGCGGATGAGCAGTTCTTC.

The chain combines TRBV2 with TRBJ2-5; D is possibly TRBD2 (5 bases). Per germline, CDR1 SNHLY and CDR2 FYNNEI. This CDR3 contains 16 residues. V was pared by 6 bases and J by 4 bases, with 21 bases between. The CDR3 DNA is TGTGCCAGCAGGCATTTATCGGGGAACCTTGGAGAGACCCAGTACTTC. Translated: CASRHLSGNLGETQYF.

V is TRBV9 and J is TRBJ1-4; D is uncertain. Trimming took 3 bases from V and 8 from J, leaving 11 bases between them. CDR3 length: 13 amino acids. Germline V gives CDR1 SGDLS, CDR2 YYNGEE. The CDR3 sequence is CASSAGSKEKLFF. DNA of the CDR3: TGTGCCAGCAGCGCGGGGTCCAAGGAAAAACTGTTTTTT. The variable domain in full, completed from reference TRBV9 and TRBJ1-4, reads DSGVTQTPKHLITATGQRVTLRCSPRSGDLSVYWYQQSLDQGLQFLIQYYNGEERAKGNILERFSAQQFPDLHSELNLSSLELGDSALYFCASSAGSKEKLFFGSGTQLSVL.

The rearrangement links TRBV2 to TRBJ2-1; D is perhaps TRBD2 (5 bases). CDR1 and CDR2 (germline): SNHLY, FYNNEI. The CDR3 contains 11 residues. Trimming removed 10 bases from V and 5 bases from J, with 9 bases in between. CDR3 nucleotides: TGTGCCACAACGGAGGACAATGAGCAGTTCTTC. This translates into CATTEDNEQFF. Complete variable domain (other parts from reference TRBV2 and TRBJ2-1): EPEVTQTPSHQVTQMGQEVILRCVPISNHLYFYWYRQILGQKVEFLVSFYNNEISEKSEIFDDQFSVERPDGSNFTLKIRSTKLEDSAMYFCATTEDNEQFFGPGTRLTVL.

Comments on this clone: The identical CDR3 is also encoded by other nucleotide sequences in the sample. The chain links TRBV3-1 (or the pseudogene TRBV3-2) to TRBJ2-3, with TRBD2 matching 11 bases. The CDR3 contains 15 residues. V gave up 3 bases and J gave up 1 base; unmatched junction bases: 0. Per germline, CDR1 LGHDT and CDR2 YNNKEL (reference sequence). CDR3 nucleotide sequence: TGTGCCAGCAGCCAGACTAGCGGGGGCACAGATACGCAGTATTTT. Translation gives CASSQTSGGTDTQYF.

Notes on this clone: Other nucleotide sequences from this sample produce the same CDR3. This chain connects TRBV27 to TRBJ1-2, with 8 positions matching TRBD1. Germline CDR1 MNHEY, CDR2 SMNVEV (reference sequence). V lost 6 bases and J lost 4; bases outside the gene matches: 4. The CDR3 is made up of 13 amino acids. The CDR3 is CASSPTGAYGYTF. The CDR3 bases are TGTGCCAGCAGCCCGACAGGGGCCTATGGCTACACCTTC.

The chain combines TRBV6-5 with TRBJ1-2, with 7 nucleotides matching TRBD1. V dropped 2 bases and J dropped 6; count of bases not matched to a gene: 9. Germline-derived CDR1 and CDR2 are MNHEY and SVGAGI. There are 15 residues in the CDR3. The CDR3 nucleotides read TGTGCCAGCAGTTACGCCGAGACAGGGCTCGATGGCTACACCTTC. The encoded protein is CASSYAETGLDGYTF.

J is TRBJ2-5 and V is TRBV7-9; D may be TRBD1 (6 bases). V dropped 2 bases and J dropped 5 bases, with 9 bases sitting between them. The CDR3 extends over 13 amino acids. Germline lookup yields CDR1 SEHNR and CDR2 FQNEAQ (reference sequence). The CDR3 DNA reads TGTGCCAGCAGCTTACTCACAGGGGAGACCCAGTACTTC. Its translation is CASSLLTGETQYF.

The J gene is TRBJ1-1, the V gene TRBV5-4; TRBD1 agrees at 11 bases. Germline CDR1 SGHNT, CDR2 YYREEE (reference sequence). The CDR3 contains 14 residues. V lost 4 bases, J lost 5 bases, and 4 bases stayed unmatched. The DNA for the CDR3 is TGTGCCAGCAGCATCGGGACAGGGGGAACTGAAGCTTTCTTT. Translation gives CASSIGTGGTEAFF. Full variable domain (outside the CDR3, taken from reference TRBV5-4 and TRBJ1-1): ETGVTQSPTHLIKTRGQQVTLRCSSQSGHNTVSWYQQALGQGPQFIFQYYREEENGRGNFPPRFSGLQFPNYSSELNVNALELDDSALYLCASSIGTGGTEAFFGQGTRLTVV.